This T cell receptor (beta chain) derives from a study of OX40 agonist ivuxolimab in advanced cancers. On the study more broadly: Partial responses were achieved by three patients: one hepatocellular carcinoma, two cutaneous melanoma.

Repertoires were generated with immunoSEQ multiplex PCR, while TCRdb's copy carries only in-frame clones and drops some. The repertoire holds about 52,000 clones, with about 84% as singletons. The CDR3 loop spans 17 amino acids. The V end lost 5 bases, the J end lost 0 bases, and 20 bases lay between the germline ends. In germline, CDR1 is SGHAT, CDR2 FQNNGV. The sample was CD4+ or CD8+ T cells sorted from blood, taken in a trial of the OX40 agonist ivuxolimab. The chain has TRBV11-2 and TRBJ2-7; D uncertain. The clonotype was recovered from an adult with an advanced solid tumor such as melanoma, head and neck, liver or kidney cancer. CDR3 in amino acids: CASSPLSDPTFSYEQYF. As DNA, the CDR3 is TGTGCCAGCAGCCCCTTATCGGATCCGACTTTCTCCTACGAGCAGTACTTC.